These 3 T cell receptor beta chains share one sample of origin, sequenced in a study of Graves' ophthalmopathy and Graves' hyperthyroidism (dated by TCRdb to the late 2010s). TCRdb shows the sequencer as Illumina HiSeq 2000. For repertoire sequencing, TCR beta CDR3 regions were amplified from RNA transcripts. The first round was an RT-PCR using HTBI primers with the Qiagen OneStep RT-PCR kit, and this first round was followed by a second-round multiplex PCR, then size selection and purification. TCRdb reran the public reads through fastp at Q25 and MiXCR, keeping productive beta chains. All rows with the same CDR3 protein become a single entry with the most common DNA and genes. Present in this sample are 200,000 to 250,000 distinct CDR3 sequences, roughly 21% of which were seen just once. Around 45% of the sample goes to the ten largest clones. The sample taken for sequencing was peripheral blood. Every receptor here comes from a woman in her forties or fifties with Graves' ophthalmopathy. Donor details come from another sample of the same person, matched by shared clones.

The V and J genes are TRBV6-1 and TRBJ1-2; 7 bases map to TRBD1. V trimming: 6 bases; J trimming: 8 bases; junction bases outside the gene matches: 9. Germline lookup yields CDR1 MNHNS and CDR2 SASEGT. The CDR3 runs 13 residues. The CDR3 region is CASSNDRARGYTF. The CDR3 coding sequence is TGTGCCAGCAGCAACGACAGGGCGCGGGGCTACACCTTC.

The CDR3 loop reads CASSPRSGQGSYNSPLHF. CDR3 DNA: TGTGCCAGCTCACCAAGGTCCGGACAGGGAAGCTATAATTCACCCCTCCACTTT. The chain is built from TRBV18 and TRBJ1-6; 8 bases line up with TRBD1. Germline CDR1 is KGHSH and CDR2 is LQKENI. The length of the CDR3 is 18 residues. Trimming at V came to 2 bases and at J to 3 bases, leaving 9 bases not matched to a gene.

This clonotype was recorded many times. V usage is TRBV11-1 and J usage is TRBJ2-1; TRBD2 agrees at 9 bases. The CDR3 is 17 amino acids. V shed 5 bases, J shed 0 bases, and the junction held 8 bases outside the gene matches. Germline V gene lookup returns CDR1 SGHAT and CDR2 FQDESV (reference sequence). CDR3 DNA: TGTGCCAGCAGCCCCATGAGCGGGAGGAGCTCCTACAATGAGCAGTTCTTC. It is translated as CASSPMSGRSSYNEQFF.